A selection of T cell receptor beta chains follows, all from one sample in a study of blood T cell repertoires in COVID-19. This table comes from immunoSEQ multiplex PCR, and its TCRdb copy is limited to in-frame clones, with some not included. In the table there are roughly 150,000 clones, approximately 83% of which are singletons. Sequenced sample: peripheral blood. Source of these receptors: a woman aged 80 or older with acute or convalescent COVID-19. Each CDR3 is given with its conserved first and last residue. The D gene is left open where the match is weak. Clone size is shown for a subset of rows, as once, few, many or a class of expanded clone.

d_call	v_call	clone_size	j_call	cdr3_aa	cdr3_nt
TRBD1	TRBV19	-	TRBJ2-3	CASSASTGGADTQYF	TGTGCCAGTAGCGCATCGACAGGGGGCGCAGATACGCAGTATTTT
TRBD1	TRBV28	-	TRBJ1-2	CASSPWVGDSGLYGYTF	TGTGCCAGCAGTCCCTGGGTAGGGGACAGCGGACTCTATGGCTACACCTTC
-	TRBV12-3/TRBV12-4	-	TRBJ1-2	CASSFWVADGYTF	TGTGCCAGCAGTTTTTGGGTAGCGGATGGCTACACCTTC
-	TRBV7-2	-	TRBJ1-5	CASSRDNNQPQHF	TGTGCCAGCAGCCGGGACAACAATCAGCCCCAGCATTTT
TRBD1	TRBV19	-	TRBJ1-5	CASSASGQVGQHF	TGTGCCAGTAGTGCCAGCGGACAGGTCGGCCAGCATTTT
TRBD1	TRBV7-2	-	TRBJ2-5	CASSTQGAEQETQYF	TGTGCCAGCAGCACACAGGGGGCTGAACAAGAGACCCAGTACTTC
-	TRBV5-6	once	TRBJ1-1	CASSFPQNTEAFF	TGTGCCAGCAGCTTCCCCCAGAACACTGAAGCTTTCTTT
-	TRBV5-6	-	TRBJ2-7	CASSLSTVSFIEQYF	TGTGCCAGCAGCTTGAGCACAGTAAGCTTTATAGAGCAGTACTTC
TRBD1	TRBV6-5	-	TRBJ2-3	CASRPGQVTDTQYF	TGTGCCAGCAGGCCGGGACAGGTCACAGATACGCAGTATTTT
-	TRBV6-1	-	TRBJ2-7	CASSDRRLAQTYEQYF	TGTGCCAGCAGTGATCGTCGGCTAGCGCAAACCTACGAGCAGTACTTC
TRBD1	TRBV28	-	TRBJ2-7	CASSVDRVSMGEQYF	TGTGCCAGCAGTGTCGACAGGGTCTCAATGGGCGAGCAGTACTTC
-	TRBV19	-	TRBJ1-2	CASSGGQGNYGYTF	TGTGCCAGTTCGGGGGGGCAGGGTAACTATGGCTACACCTTC
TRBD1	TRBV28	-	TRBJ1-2	CASGSTGTAFYGYTF	TGTGCCAGCGGTAGTACCGGGACAGCATTTTATGGCTACACCTTC
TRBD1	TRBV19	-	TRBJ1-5	CASSIATGMGIFGNQPQHF	TGTGCCAGTAGTATCGCGACAGGGATGGGGATATTCGGCAATCAGCCCCAGCATTTT
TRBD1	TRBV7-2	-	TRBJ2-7	CASSPRDRAYYEQYF	TGTGCCAGCAGCCCCCGGGACAGGGCATACTACGAGCAGTACTTC
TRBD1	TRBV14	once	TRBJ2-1	CASSPNRGGFYNEQFF	TGTGCCAGCAGCCCAAACCGAGGGGGCTTCTACAATGAGCAGTTCTTC
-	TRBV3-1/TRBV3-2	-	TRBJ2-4	CASSQGVGVSKNIQYF	TGTGCCAGCAGCCAAGGGGTGGGAGTGTCCAAAAACATTCAGTACTTC
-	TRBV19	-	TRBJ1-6	CASSNIYNSPLHF	TGTGCCAGTAGTAACATCTATAATTCACCCCTCCACTTT
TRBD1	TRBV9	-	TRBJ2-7	CASSLRTGSSQEQYF	TGTGCCAGCAGCCTCCGGACAGGGAGTTCACAAGAGCAGTACTTC
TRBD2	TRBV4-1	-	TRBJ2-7	CASSSLYSGRRTYEQYF	TGCGCCAGCAGCTCGTTATACTCCGGGAGGCGCACCTACGAGCAGTACTTC
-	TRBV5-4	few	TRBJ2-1	CASSSSSYNEQFF	TGTGCCAGCAGCTCGAGCTCCTACAATGAGCAGTTCTTC
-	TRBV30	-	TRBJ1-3	CAWRDIFSGNTIYF	TGTGCCTGGAGAGACATTTTCTCTGGAAACACCATATATTTT
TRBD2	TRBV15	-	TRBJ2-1	CATSRGGGRVYNEQFF	TGTGCCACCAGCAGAGGCGGCGGGAGGGTCTACAATGAGCAGTTCTTC
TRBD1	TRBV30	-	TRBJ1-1	CAWSWTGAANTEAFF	TGTGCCTGGAGTTGGACAGGGGCTGCCAACACTGAAGCTTTCTTT
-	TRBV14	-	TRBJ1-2	CASSQDMGLNSYGYTF	TGTGCCAGCAGCCAAGACATGGGGCTTAACTCCTATGGCTACACCTTC
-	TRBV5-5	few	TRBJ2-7	CASSLSRALYEQYF	TGTGCCAGCAGCTTGAGCAGGGCCCTCTACGAGCAGTACTTC
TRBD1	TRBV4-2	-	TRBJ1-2	CASSPRQGAYGYTF	TGTGCCAGCAGCCCCCGACAGGGGGCATATGGCTACACCTTC
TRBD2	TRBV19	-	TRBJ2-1	CASSTGLAPRDEQFF	TGTGCCAGTAGTACGGGACTAGCCCCCAGGGATGAGCAGTTCTTC
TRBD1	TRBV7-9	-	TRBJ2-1	CASTRGGQGPNEQFF	TGTGCCAGCACTAGGGGGGGACAGGGGCCCAATGAGCAGTTCTTC
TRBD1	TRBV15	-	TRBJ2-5	CATSRNYRGLETQYF	TGTGCCACCAGCAGGAACTACAGGGGGCTTGAGACCCAGTACTTC
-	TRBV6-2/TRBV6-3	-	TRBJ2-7	CASSLQGYEQYF	TGTGCCAGCAGTCTACAGGGCTACGAGCAGTACTTC
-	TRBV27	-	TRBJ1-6	CASSFRGSVNSPLHF	TGTGCCAGCAGCTTCAGGGGCTCGGTAAATTCACCCCTCCACTTT
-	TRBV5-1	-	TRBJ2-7	CASSMGLAYEQYF	TGCGCCAGCAGCATGGGACTTGCCTACGAGCAGTACTTC
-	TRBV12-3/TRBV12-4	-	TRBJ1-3	CASSFAGLKAIYF	TGTGCCAGCAGTTTTGCGGGCCTTAAGGCCATATATTTT
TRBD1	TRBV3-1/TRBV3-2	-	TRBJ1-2	CASSQEEDRGWDYGYTF	TGTGCCAGCAGCCAAGAGGAGGACAGGGGCTGGGACTATGGCTACACCTTC
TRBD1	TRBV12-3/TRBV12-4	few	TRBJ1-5	CASSRQGNQPQHF	TGTGCCAGCAGCCGACAGGGGAATCAGCCCCAGCATTTT
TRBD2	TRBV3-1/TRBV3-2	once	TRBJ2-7	CASSPTSGNSYEQYF	TGTGCCAGCAGCCCGACTAGCGGGAACTCCTACGAGCAGTACTTC
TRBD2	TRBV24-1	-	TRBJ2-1	CATSDSGSVNEQFF	TGTGCCACCAGTGACAGCGGGAGTGTCAATGAGCAGTTCTTC
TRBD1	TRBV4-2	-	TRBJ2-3	CASSHLRDRSTDTQYF	TGTGCCAGCAGCCACCTTAGGGACAGAAGCACAGATACGCAGTATTTT